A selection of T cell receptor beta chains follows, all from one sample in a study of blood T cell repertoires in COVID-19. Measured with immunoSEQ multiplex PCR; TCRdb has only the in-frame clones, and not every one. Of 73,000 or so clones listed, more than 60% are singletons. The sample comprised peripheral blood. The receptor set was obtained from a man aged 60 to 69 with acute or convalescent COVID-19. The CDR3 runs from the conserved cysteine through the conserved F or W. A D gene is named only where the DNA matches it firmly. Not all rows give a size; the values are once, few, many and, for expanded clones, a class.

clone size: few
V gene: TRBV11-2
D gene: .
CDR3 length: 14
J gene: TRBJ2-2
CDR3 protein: CASSLYRDTGELFF
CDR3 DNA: TGTGCCAGCAGCTTGTACAGGGACACCGGGGAGCTGTTTTTT

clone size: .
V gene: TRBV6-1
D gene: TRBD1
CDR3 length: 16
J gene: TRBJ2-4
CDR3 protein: CASSASIGQVGGIQYF
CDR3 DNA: TGTGCCAGCAGTGCGAGCATAGGACAGGTTGGGGGCATTCAGTACTTC

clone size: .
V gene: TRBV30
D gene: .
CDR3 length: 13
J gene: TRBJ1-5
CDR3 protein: CAWGRGFNQPQHF
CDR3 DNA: TGTGCCTGGGGCCGGGGATTCAATCAGCCCCAGCATTTT

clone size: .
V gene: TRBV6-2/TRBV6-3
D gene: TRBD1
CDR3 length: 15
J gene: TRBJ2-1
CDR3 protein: CASSWGQGAPNEQFF
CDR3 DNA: TGTGCCAGCAGTTGGGGACAGGGGGCTCCCAATGAGCAGTTCTTC

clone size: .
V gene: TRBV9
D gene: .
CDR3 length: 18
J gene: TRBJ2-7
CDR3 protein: CASSVETGEGIVEDEQYF
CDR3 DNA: TGTGCCAGCAGCGTAGAGACGGGAGAGGGGATAGTGGAAGACGAGCAGTACTTC

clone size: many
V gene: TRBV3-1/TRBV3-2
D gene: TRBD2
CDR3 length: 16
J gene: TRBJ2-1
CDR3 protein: CASSQDKAGGEDEQFF
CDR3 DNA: TGTGCCAGCAGCCAAGATAAAGCGGGAGGGGAGGATGAGCAGTTCTTC

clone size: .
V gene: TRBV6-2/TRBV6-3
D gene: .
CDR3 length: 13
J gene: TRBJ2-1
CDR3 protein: CASSNQGWSEQFF
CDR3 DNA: TGTGCCAGCAGTAATCAGGGGTGGAGTGAGCAGTTCTTC

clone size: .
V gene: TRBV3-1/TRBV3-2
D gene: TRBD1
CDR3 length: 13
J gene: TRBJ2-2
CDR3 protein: CASSLQGNGELFF
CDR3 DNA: TGTGCCAGCAGCCTACAGGGGAACGGGGAGCTGTTTTTT

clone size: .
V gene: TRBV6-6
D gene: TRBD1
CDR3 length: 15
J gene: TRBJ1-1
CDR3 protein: CASTLTPDRGSEAFF
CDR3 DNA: TGTGCCAGCACCTTAACCCCGGACAGGGGTTCTGAAGCTTTCTTT

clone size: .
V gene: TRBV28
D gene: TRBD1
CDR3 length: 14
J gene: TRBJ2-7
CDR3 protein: CASTLTGTGKEQYF
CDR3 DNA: TGTGCCAGCACCCTAACCGGGACAGGGAAAGAGCAGTACTTC

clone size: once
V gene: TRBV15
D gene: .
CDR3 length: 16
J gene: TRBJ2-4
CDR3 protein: CATSSRAGLAKNIQYF
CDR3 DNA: TGTGCCACCAGCAGTCGAGCAGGGCTAGCCAAAAACATTCAGTACTTC

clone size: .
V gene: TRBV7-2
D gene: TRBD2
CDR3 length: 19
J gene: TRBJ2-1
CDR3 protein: CASSLIGTSGVSSYNEQFF
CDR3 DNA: TGTGCCAGCAGCTTAATTGGGACTAGCGGGGTGAGCTCCTACAATGAGCAGTTCTTC

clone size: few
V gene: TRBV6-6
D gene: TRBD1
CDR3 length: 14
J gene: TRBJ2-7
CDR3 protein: CASTPGQVAYEQYF
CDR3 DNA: TGTGCCAGCACCCCGGGACAGGTGGCCTACGAGCAGTACTTC

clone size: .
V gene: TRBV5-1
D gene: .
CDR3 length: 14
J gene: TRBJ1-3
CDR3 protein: CASSLSVAGNTIYF
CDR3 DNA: TGCGCCAGCAGCTTGTCGGTCGCTGGAAACACCATATATTTT

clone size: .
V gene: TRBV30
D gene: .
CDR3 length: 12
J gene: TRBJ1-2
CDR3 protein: CAWSPQGYGYTF
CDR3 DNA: TGTGCCTGGAGTCCACAGGGATATGGCTACACCTTC

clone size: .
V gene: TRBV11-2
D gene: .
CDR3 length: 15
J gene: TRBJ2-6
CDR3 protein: CASSLYQAGANVLTF
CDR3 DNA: TGTGCCAGCAGCTTATACCAAGCCGGGGCCAACGTCCTGACTTTC

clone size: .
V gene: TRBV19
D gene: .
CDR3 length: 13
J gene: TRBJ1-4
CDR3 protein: CASSIGGIEKLFF
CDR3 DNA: TGTGCCAGTAGTATAGGAGGAATCGAAAAACTGTTTTTT